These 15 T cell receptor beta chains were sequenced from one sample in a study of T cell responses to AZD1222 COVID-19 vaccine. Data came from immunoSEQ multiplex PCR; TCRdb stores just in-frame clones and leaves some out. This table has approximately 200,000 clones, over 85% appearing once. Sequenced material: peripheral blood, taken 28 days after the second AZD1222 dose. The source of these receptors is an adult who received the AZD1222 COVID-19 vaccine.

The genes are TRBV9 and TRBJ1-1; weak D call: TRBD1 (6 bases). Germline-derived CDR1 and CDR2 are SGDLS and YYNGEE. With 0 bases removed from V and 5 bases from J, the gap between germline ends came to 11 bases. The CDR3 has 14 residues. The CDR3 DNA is TGTGCCAGCAGCGTAGGAGGGGGGGTTACTGAAGCTTTCTTT. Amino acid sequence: CASSVGGGVTEAFF. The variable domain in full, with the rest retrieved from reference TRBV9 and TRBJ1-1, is DSGVTQTPKHLITATGQRVTLRCSPRSGDLSVYWYQQSLDQGLQFLIQYYNGEERAKGNILERFSAQQFPDLHSELNLSSLELGDSALYFCASSVGGGVTEAFFGQGTRLTVV.

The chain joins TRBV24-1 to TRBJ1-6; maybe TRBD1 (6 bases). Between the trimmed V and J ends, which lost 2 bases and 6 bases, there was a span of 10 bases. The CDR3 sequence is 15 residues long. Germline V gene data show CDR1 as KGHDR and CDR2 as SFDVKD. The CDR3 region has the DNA TGTGCCACCAGTGATTCAGGGGCGGTTAATTCACCCCTCCACTTT. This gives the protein CATSDSGAVNSPLHF.

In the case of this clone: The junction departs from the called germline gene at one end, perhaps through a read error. CDR3 residues: CARSGSGNTIYF. CDR3 coding DNA: TGTGCCAGAAGTGGGTCTGGAAACACCATATATTTT. The chain couples TRBV2 to TRBJ1-3; D not resolved. CDR1 is SNHLY, CDR2 FYNNEI, per germline. This CDR3 is built from 12 residues.

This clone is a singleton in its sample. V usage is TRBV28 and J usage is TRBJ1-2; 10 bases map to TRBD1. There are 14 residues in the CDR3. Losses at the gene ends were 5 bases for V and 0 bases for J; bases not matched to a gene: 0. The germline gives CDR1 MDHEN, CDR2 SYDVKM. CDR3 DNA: TGTGCCAGCAGTGGGACAGGGGCTAACTATGGCTACACCTTC. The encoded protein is CASSGTGANYGYTF.

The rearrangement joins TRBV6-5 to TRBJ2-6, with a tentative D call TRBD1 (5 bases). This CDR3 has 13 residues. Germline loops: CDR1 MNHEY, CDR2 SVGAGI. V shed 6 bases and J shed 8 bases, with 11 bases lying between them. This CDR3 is CASSQGLSNVLTF. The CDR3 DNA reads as TGTGCCAGCAGCCAGGGTTTGTCCAACGTCCTGACTTTC.

The CDR3 nucleotides are TGTGCCAGTAGTACATACCGGGACAGGGGTTTTAACTATGGCTACACCTTC. Protein sequence: CASSTYRDRGFNYGYTF. The chain employs TRBV19 and TRBJ1-2; 10 bases align to TRBD1. The V gene end was trimmed by 4 bases and the J gene end by 1 base; junction bases not matched to a gene: 9. The CDR3 contains 17 residues. Per the germline V gene, CDR1 is LNHDA and CDR2 is SQIVND (reference sequence).

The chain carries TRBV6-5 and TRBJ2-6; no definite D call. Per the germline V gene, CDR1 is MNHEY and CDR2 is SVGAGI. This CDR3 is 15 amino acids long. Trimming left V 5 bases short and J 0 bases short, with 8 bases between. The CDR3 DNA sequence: TGTGCCAGCAGTCGAACGAGCTCTGGGGCCAACGTCCTGACTTTC. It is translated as CASSRTSSGANVLTF.

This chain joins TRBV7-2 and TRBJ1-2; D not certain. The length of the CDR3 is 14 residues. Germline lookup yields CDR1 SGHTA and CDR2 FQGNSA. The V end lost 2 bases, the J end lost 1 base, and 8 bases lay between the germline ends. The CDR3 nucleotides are TGTGCCAGCAGCTTACGGGCAGATAACTATGGCTACACCTTC. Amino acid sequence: CASSLRADNYGYTF.

CDR3 nucleotides: TGTGCCAGCAGCTTAGGACCCGTGAGCGGCTACACCTTC. It encodes CASSLGPVSGYTF. This chain joins TRBV7-9 and TRBJ1-2, with unresolved D. There are 13 residues in the CDR3. Germline assignment: CDR1 SEHNR and CDR2 FQNEAQ (reference sequence). V lost 1 base to trimming and J lost 8 bases, with 11 bases between them.

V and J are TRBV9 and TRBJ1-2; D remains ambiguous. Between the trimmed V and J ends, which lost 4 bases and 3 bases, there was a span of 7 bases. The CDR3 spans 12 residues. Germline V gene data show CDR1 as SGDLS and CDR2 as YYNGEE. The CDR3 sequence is CASSPLYYGYTF. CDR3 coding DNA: TGTGCCAGCAGCCCCCTCTACTATGGCTACACCTTC.

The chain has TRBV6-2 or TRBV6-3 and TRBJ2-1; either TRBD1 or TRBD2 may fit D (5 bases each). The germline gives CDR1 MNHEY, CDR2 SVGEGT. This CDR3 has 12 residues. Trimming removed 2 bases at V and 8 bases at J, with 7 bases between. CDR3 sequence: CASSYGTYEQFF. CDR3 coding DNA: TGTGCCAGCAGTTACGGGACCTATGAGCAGTTCTTC.

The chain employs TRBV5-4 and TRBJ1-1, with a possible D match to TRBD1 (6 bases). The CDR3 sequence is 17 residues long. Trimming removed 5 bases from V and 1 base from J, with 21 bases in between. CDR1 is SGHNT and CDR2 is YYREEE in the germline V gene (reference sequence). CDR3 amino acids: CASRQGGSLQGNTEAFF. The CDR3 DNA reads TGTGCCAGCAGACAGGGAGGAAGCCTCCAGGGGAACACTGAAGCTTTCTTT.

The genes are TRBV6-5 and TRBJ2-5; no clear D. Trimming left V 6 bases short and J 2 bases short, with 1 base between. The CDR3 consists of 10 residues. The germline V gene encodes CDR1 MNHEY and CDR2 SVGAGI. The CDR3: CASRQETQYF. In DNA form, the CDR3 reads TGTGCCAGCAGGCAAGAGACCCAGTACTTC.

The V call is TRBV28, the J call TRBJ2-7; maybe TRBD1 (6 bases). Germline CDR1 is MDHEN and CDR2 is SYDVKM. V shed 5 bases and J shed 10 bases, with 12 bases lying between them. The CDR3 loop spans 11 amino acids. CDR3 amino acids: CASSPDRAQYF. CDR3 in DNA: TGTGCCAGCAGTCCGGACAGAGCACAGTACTTC. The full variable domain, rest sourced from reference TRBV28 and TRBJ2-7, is DVKVTQSSRYLVKRTGEKVFLECVQDMDHENMFWYRQDPGLGLRLIYFSYDVKMKEKGDIPEGYSVSREKKERFSLILESASTNQTSMYLCASSPDRAQYFGPGTRLTVT.

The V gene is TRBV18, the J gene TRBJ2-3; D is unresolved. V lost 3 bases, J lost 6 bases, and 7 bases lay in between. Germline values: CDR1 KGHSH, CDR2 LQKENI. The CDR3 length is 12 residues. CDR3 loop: CASSPSADTQYF. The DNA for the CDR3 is TGTGCCAGCTCACCCTCGGCGGATACGCAGTATTTT.